A single sample gave rise to the 19 T cell receptor beta chains below, sequenced in a study of identical twins. Each CDR3 protein is one row after TCRdb ran MiXCR on the 5' RACE reads. Here the sample spans some 790,000 distinct CDR3 sequences, 15% to 20% being singletons. These sequences were also reported in another study, on T cells expressing NK-cell markers.

The sequenced sample consisted of PBMCs. The source is a woman aged 18-29 years in good health.

This chain uses TRBV20-1 with TRBJ2-4; 7 bases are a match to TRBD2. This CDR3 has 12 residues. CDR1 and CDR2 (germline): DFQATT, SNEGSKA (reference sequence). V lost 5 bases to trimming and J lost 5 bases; unmatched junction nucleotides: 3. For the CDR3, the DNA is TGCAGTGCTGGAACTAGCGAAAACATTCAGTACTTC. Translation: CSAGTSENIQYF.

The rearrangement links TRBV5-1 to TRBJ2-2; 7 nucleotides line up with TRBD1. V trimming: 3 bases; J trimming: 1 base; junction bases outside the gene matches: 3. CDR3 size: 15 residues. Germline loops: CDR1 SGHRS, CDR2 YFSETQ. DNA for the CDR3: TGCGCCAGCAGCTGGAGGACAGGGAACACCGGGGAGCTGTTTTTT. Protein sequence: CASSWRTGNTGELFF.

The chain employs TRBV7-2 and TRBJ2-5; 8 bases match TRBD2. Germline V gene data show CDR1 as SGHTA and CDR2 as FQGNSA. The CDR3 is 13 amino acids. Unmatched junction bases numbered 4, after V lost 6 bases and J lost 4 bases. The DNA of the CDR3 is TGTGCCAGCAGTACGGGGGGGCTAGAGACCCAGTACTTC. Amino acids: CASSTGGLETQYF.

This chain uses TRBV12-3 or TRBV12-4 with TRBJ2-1; no firm D call. This CDR3 has 12 residues. V gave up 4 bases and J gave up 4 bases, with 5 bases separating them. CDR3 nucleotide sequence: TGTGCCAGCAGTTATAAATACAATGAGCAGTTCTTC. Protein sequence: CASSYKYNEQFF.

This clonotype was seen a few times. The chain recombines TRBV20-1 with TRBJ1-3; D perhaps matches TRBD1 (6 bases). Trimming removed 5 bases from V and 0 bases from J, with 8 bases in between. The CDR3 has 13 amino acids. Germline CDR1 DFQATT, CDR2 SNEGSKA (reference sequence). The CDR3 spells CSAGGHSGNTIYF. The CDR3 coding sequence is TGCAGTGCTGGGGGACACTCTGGAAACACCATATATTTT.

This chain joins TRBV28 and TRBJ2-3; 12 bases match TRBD2. CDR1 and CDR2 from the germline V gene are MDHEN and SYDVKM. V was clipped by 5 bases and J by 4 bases; unmatched bases: 7. This CDR3 is 16 amino acids long. The CDR3 DNA sequence: TGTGCCAGCAGTGCCCAGACTAGCGGGGGAGCAGATACGCAGTATTTT. It specifies CASSAQTSGGADTQYF.

This clonotype was counted between two and nine times. This chain links TRBV7-9 with TRBJ1-1; D gene uncertain. The V and J ends lost 4 bases and 1 base respectively, with 4 bases between them. The V gene's germline CDR1 is SEHNR and CDR2 FQNEAQ (reference sequence). The CDR3 loop spans 12 amino acids. The CDR3 reads CASSSPNTEAFF. DNA for the CDR3: TGTGCCAGCAGCTCCCCGAACACTGAAGCTTTCTTT. Variable domain in full (rest from reference TRBV7-9 and TRBJ1-1): DTGVSQNPRHKITKRGQNVTFRCDPISEHNRLYWYRQTLGQGPEFLTYFQNEAQLEKSRLLSDRFSAERPKGSFSTLEIQRTEQGDSAMYLCASSSPNTEAFFGQGTRLTVV.

J is TRBJ2-1 and V is TRBV6-6; D gene unclear. The V gene lost 2 bases and the J gene lost 8 bases, with 10 bases spanning the gap. The germline V gene has CDR1 MNHNY and CDR2 SVGAGI (reference sequence). The CDR3 runs to 13 residues. CDR3 amino acids: CASSYQIRHEQFF. CDR3 DNA sequence: TGTGCCAGCAGTTACCAAATACGGCATGAGCAGTTCTTC.

This clonotype was counted many times. The genes are TRBV7-2 and TRBJ2-1; D is ambiguous. The CDR3 contains 13 residues. V dropped 4 bases and J dropped 6 bases, with 10 bases sitting between them. Germline CDR1 SGHTA, CDR2 FQGNSA. The CDR3 DNA sequence: TGTGCCAGCAGCTCAGGTGTGGGCAATGAGCAGTTCTTC. It is translated as CASSSGVGNEQFF.

The gene calls are TRBV5-1 and TRBJ2-1; TRBD2 matches 7 bases. Germline V gene sequence: CDR1 SGHRS, CDR2 YFSETQ. V lost 4 bases, J lost 4 bases, and 11 bases stayed unmatched. This CDR3 spans 16 amino acids. Here the CDR3 DNA reads TGCGCCAGCAGCCCGGCGGCTAGCGGATATTACAATGAGCAGTTCTTC. Amino acid sequence: CASSPAASGYYNEQFF.

This clonotype has only a few counts. CDR3 sequence: CASSYVGHRATEAFF. Written as DNA, the CDR3 is TGTGCCAGCAGTTACGTCGGTCACCGGGCCACTGAAGCTTTCTTT. The rearrangement uses TRBV6-5 and TRBJ1-1; D is undetermined. Deletions cut 2 bases from V and 4 bases from J, with 14 bases between. The CDR3 runs to 15 residues. Per the germline V gene, CDR1 is MNHEY and CDR2 is SVGAGI.

This rearrangement joins TRBV4-3 to TRBJ2-7; D possibly uses TRBD1 or TRBD2 (6 bases each). The germline V gene has CDR1 LGHNA and CDR2 YSLEER. Between the trimmed V and J ends, which lost 6 bases and 8 bases, there was a span of 23 bases. CDR3 length: 15 amino acids. The CDR3 spells CASSTSLQQGGKQYF. The CDR3 region has the DNA TGCGCCAGCAGTACGTCCCTACAACAGGGCGGGAAGCAGTACTTC.

This clonotype was found a few times. The rearrangement joins TRBV5-6 to TRBJ1-2, with 7 bases lining up with TRBD1. The CDR3 extends over 13 amino acids. V lost 7 bases to trimming and J lost 3 bases; unmatched junction nucleotides: 6. Germline V gives CDR1 SGHDT, CDR2 YYEEEE. The CDR3 bases are TGTGCCAGCGGGGGGACAGAATACTATGGCTACACCTTC. Translated: CASGGTEYYGYTF.

This clonotype was counted once. V is TRBV6-1 and J is TRBJ1-5; tentatively, D is TRBD1 (5 bases). The V gene lost 6 bases and the J gene lost 7 bases, with 16 bases spanning the gap. The CDR3 is made up of 14 amino acids. Germline lookup yields CDR1 MNHNS and CDR2 SASEGT. This CDR3 reads CASRTRDASQPQHF. The CDR3 nucleotides are TGTGCCAGCAGAACCCGGGACGCCAGCCAGCCCCAGCATTTT.

The chain links TRBV6-1 to TRBJ2-7, with D tentatively TRBD1 or TRBD2 (5 bases each). Trimming stripped 7 bases from V and 4 bases from J, with 20 bases between. There are 15 residues in the CDR3. Germline V lookup: CDR1 MNHNS, CDR2 SASEGT. The CDR3 loop reads CASMGRGQGLYEQYF. CDR3 coding DNA: TGTGCCAGCATGGGACGGGGCCAGGGTCTATACGAGCAGTACTTC.

This clonotype showed up many times. The V and J genes are TRBV18 and TRBJ1-1; D not resolved. Trimming took 3 bases from V and 5 from J, leaving 7 bases between them. CDR1 and CDR2 (germline): KGHSH, LQKENI. The length of the CDR3 is 12 residues. CDR3 bases: TGTGCCAGCTCACCTTCTCGTACTGAAGCTTTCTTT. Protein: CASSPSRTEAFF.

Many counts were recorded for this clonotype. The CDR3 protein is CASSLGMGAYEQYF. The CDR3 nucleotides are TGCGCCAGCAGCTTGGGCATGGGGGCCTACGAGCAGTACTTC. The V gene is TRBV5-1, the J gene TRBJ2-7; D may match TRBD1 or TRBD2 (5 bases each). CDR3 length: 14 amino acids. Trimming pared 0 bases from V and 2 bases from J, leaving 9 bases between. Germline values: CDR1 SGHRS, CDR2 YFSETQ. The variable domain in full, completed from reference TRBV5-1 and TRBJ2-7, reads KAGVTQTPRYLIKTRGQQVTLSCSPISGHRSVSWYQQTPGQGLQFLFEYFSETQRNKGNFPGRFSGRQFSNSRSEMNVSTLELGDSALYLCASSLGMGAYEQYFGPGTRLTVT.

This clonotype was seen more than once but under ten times. The chain employs TRBV10-1 and TRBJ1-1; D unclear. Per the germline V gene, CDR1 is WNHNN and CDR2 is SYGVQD (reference sequence). CDR3 size: 13 residues. V was clipped by 6 bases and J by 10 bases, with 18 bases between them. CDR3: CASSNSRTSSAFF. In DNA, the CDR3 is TGCGCCAGCAGCAATTCAAGGACCTCATCAGCTTTCTTT.

The gene calls are TRBV12-3 or TRBV12-4 and TRBJ2-1; 11 positions agree with TRBD2. Losses at the gene ends were 6 bases for V and 6 bases for J; bases not matched to a gene: 4. The CDR3 consists of 14 residues. The CDR3 loop is CASRRLAGFNEQFF. As DNA, the CDR3 is TGTGCCAGCAGACGACTAGCGGGGTTCAATGAGCAGTTCTTC.